This T cell receptor beta chain appears in the sequencing data of a study of identical twins. The study's findings and limits: Cord blood's abundant beta clonotypes had fewer insertions, unlike memory repertoires. Compared with models, monozygotic twins showed more out-of-frame TCR alpha sharing.

Addition of a universal primer site occurred through template switching, and cDNA carried unique molecular identifiers. TCRdb redid the calling of the 5' RACE reads with MiXCR, one entry per CDR3 protein. The profile shows 410,000 or so distinct CDR3 sequences, approximately 18% of them singletons. This clonotype has more than one count but fewer than ten. The target antigen is unknown. Healthy Caucasians supplied all donations. Trimming stripped 4 bases from V and 8 bases from J, with 18 bases between. CDR3 length: 15 residues. Germline values: CDR1 SGHRS, CDR2 YFSETQ. Specimen: naive T cells sorted from blood. The V call is TRBV5-1, the J call TRBJ1-4; D ambiguous. The sequence derives from a man aged 45 to 65 in good health. The CDR3 DNA reads TGCGCCAGCAGCCCCGGTTGGGGTGGCAGGGAAAAACTGTTTTTT. This encodes CASSPGWGGREKLFF.